The 26 T cell receptor beta chains given below trace back to one sample, sequenced in a study of blood T cell repertoires in COVID-19. TCRdb's table, derived via immunoSEQ multiplex PCR, lists solely in-frame clones and lacks some. The sample lists under 200,000 clones; 85% to 90% were seen once. The sample comprised peripheral blood. These receptors originate from a man aged 55 to 70 with COVID-19, enrolled during active disease.

The chain combines TRBV18 with TRBJ2-7; 7 nucleotides line up with TRBD1. V lost 5 bases to trimming and J lost 7 bases; unmatched junction nucleotides: 11. This CDR3 has 14 amino acids. Germline V gene data show CDR1 as KGHSH and CDR2 as LQKENI. The CDR3 DNA is TGTGCCAGCTCAGTACAGGGGATGATGGGGGAGCAGTACTTC. As protein: CASSVQGMMGEQYF.

The V gene is TRBV11-2, the J gene TRBJ1-2, with D tentatively TRBD1 (6 bases). CDR1 and CDR2 from the germline V gene are SGHAT and FQNNGV. V gave up 1 base and J gave up 8 bases, with 11 bases separating them. This CDR3 is 13 amino acids long. This chain's CDR3 is CASSLGDIGGYTF. As DNA, the CDR3 is TGTGCCAGCAGCTTAGGGGACATCGGGGGCTACACCTTC.

CDR3 protein: CASSLSVGPTIYF. CDR3 coding DNA: TGTGCCAGCAGCTTGAGCGTTGGCCCCACCATATATTTT. The J gene is TRBJ1-3, the V gene TRBV7-2; unclear D gene. V was cut by 3 bases and J by 9 bases, with 12 bases left in between. Germline loops: CDR1 SGHTA, CDR2 FQGNSA. The CDR3 sequence is 13 residues long.

V and J are TRBV6-6 and TRBJ2-1; D is unclear. The CDR3 extends over 11 amino acids. V lost 6 bases and J 6 bases, leaving 6 bases between the germline ends. The germline gives CDR1 MNHNY, CDR2 SVGAGI (reference sequence). The CDR3 DNA reads TGTGCCAGCAGGAGTGTCAATGAGCAGTTCTTC. Its translation is CASRSVNEQFF.

The chain joins TRBV27 to TRBJ2-1; weak D call: TRBD1 (6 bases). CDR3 length: 12 amino acids. Germline V gene sequence: CDR1 MNHEY, CDR2 SMNVEV (reference sequence). V gave up 0 bases and J gave up 10 bases, with 7 bases separating them. The CDR3 bases are TGTGCCAGCAGTTTATCGGGGACAGAGCAGTTCTTC. Protein product: CASSLSGTEQFF.

The chain joins TRBV9 to TRBJ1-2; D perhaps matches TRBD1 (6 bases). This CDR3 is built from 14 residues. Looked up from germline, CDR1 is SGDLS and CDR2 is YYNGEE. Between the trimmed V and J ends, which lost 0 bases and 6 bases, there was a span of 12 bases. CDR3: CASSVVPPGDGYTF. The CDR3 bases are TGTGCCAGCAGCGTAGTCCCGCCAGGGGATGGCTACACCTTC. Looking up the rest from reference TRBV9 and TRBJ1-2 gives the full variable domain: DSGVTQTPKHLITATGQRVTLRCSPRSGDLSVYWYQQSLDQGLQFLIQYYNGEERAKGNILERFSAQQFPDLHSELNLSSLELGDSALYFCASSVVPPGDGYTFGSGTRLTVV.

The CDR3 nucleotides are TGCAGTGCTAGTGTGGAGCGCAACTATGGCTACACCTTC. This codes for CSASVERNYGYTF. The chain uses TRBV20-1 and TRBJ1-2; D is unclear. Germline-derived CDR1 and CDR2 are DFQATT and SNEGSKA (reference sequence). Trimming removed 3 bases at V and 2 bases at J, with 10 bases between. The CDR3 consists of 13 residues.

The CDR3 coding sequence is TGTGCCAGCAGCTCAACTAGCGGGACTGTCCCCGGGGAGCTGTTTTTT. It yields the protein CASSSTSGTVPGELFF. The gene calls are TRBV11-3 and TRBJ2-2, with 10 positions matching TRBD2. Germline lookup yields CDR1 SGHNT and CDR2 YENEEA. This CDR3 spans 16 amino acids. Trimming cost V 4 bases and J 6 bases; bases outside gene matches: 8.

The genes are TRBV19 and TRBJ2-1, with 7 bases matching TRBD1. Trimming took 4 bases from V and 4 from J; bases not matched to a gene: 7. Looked up from germline, CDR1 is LNHDA and CDR2 is SQIVND (reference sequence). The CDR3 consists of 15 residues. As DNA, the CDR3 is TGTGCCAGTAGTAACGGACAGGTTGGTTACAATGAGCAGTTCTTC. Protein: CASSNGQVGYNEQFF.

The rearrangement joins TRBV19 to TRBJ1-2, with D uncertain. The V gene's germline CDR1 is LNHDA and CDR2 SQIVND (reference sequence). V was trimmed by 3 bases and J by 13 bases, leaving 12 bases between them. The CDR3 contains 11 residues. The CDR3 region is CASSIGFYPTF. The DNA for the CDR3 is TGTGCCAGTAGTATCGGGTTCTATCCCACCTTC.

The genes are TRBV28 and TRBJ1-3; the match to TRBD1 covers 9 bases. Germline V gives CDR1 MDHEN, CDR2 SYDVKM. Trimming cost V 4 bases and J 7 bases; bases outside gene matches: 14. CDR3 length: 17 residues. Here the CDR3 DNA reads TGTGCCAGCAGTTCCCCTCCTGACAGGGGGAGTGGGAACACCATATATTTT. Translated, it gives CASSSPPDRGSGNTIYF.

J is TRBJ2-7 and V is TRBV7-2; tentatively, D is TRBD2 (6 bases). This CDR3 has 16 residues. Germline V lookup: CDR1 SGHTA, CDR2 FQGNSA. Trimming cost V 1 base and J 0 bases, with 13 bases left between them. CDR3 sequence reads: CASSLDLIADSYEQYF. For the CDR3, the DNA is TGTGCCAGCAGCTTAGATTTAATAGCGGACTCCTACGAGCAGTACTTC.

The chain combines TRBV6-2 or TRBV6-3 with TRBJ2-1, with D possibly matching TRBD2 (6 bases). V lost 2 bases to trimming and J lost 9 bases, with 14 bases between them. The CDR3 runs 14 residues. Per germline, CDR1 MNHEY and CDR2 SVGEGT. CDR3 in amino acids: CASSYGDGRGEQFF. The CDR3 nucleotides are TGTGCCAGCAGTTACGGGGACGGGAGAGGTGAGCAGTTCTTC.

This rearrangement joins TRBV3-1 (or the pseudogene TRBV3-2) to TRBJ1-5, with D possibly TRBD1 on 6 matching bases. CDR3 size: 14 residues. Germline CDR1 reads LGHDT; CDR2 reads YNNKEL (reference sequence). In nucleotides, the CDR3 is TGTGTCCTGGCAGGGGAGCTCCCCAATCAGCCCCAGCATTTT. This codes for CVLAGELPNQPQHF.

There are a few counts of this clone. This chain connects TRBV19 to TRBJ2-3; 8 bases map to TRBD1. Trimming took 5 bases from V and 5 from J; bases not matched to a gene: 6. CDR1 is LNHDA and CDR2 is SQIVND in the germline V gene (reference sequence). The CDR3 runs 14 residues. In nucleotides, the CDR3 is TGTGCCAGTAGTTCCACAGGGGGAAAAGATACGCAGTATTTT. Protein: CASSSTGGKDTQYF.

V and J are TRBV6-2 or TRBV6-3 and TRBJ1-4, with 8 bases lining up with TRBD1. V gave up 4 bases and J gave up 3 bases; unmatched junction bases: 4. This CDR3 is built from 15 residues. CDR1 and CDR2 from the germline V gene are MNHEY and SVGEGT. CDR3 coding DNA: TGTGCCAGCAGTTCCGCAGGGGGCCCTAATGAAAAACTGTTTTTT. Translated: CASSSAGGPNEKLFF.

This sequence joins TRBV4-2 and TRBJ2-3, with D tentatively TRBD1 (6 bases). The germline gives CDR1 LGHNA, CDR2 YNFKEQ. There are 14 residues in the CDR3. V lost 0 bases to trimming and J lost 4 bases, with 8 bases between them. The CDR3 loop reads CASSQDSGADTQYF. The CDR3 DNA follows: TGTGCCAGCAGCCAAGATTCAGGGGCAGATACGCAGTATTTT.

The chain couples TRBV21-1 to TRBJ2-7; the DNA was not used to check the table's D call, TRBD1. TRBV21-1 is marked as a pseudogene. This CDR3 contains 14 residues. CDR3 residues: CASSKQGAAYEQYF. The CDR3 nucleotides read TGTGCCAGCAGCAAACAGGGGGCAGCCTACGAGCAGTACTTC.

This clone has a single count. This sequence joins TRBV19 and TRBJ1-4, with 7 bases that match TRBD1. Germline V CDR1 and CDR2: LNHDA, SQIVND (reference sequence). The V and J ends lost 6 bases and 4 bases, in that order; junction bases with no gene match: 2. This CDR3 is 13 amino acids long. In nucleotides, the CDR3 is TGTGCCAGTAGGGCAGGGGGTAATGAAAAACTGTTTTTT. This sequence encodes CASRAGGNEKLFF.

V gene TRBV6-2 or TRBV6-3 combines with J gene TRBJ2-2; the D gene is possibly TRBD2 (5 bases). V was shortened by 1 base and J by 1 base, with 10 bases between the two germline ends. This CDR3 is 16 amino acids long. Germline loops: CDR1 MNHEY, CDR2 SVGEGT. The CDR3 coding sequence is TGTGCCAGCAGTTACTACGGTCGGGGGAACACCGGGGAGCTGTTTTTT. The encoded protein is CASSYYGRGNTGELFF.

In regard to this clone: Different DNA sequences within this sample yield the same CDR3. The chain combines TRBV18 with TRBJ1-4; 7 nucleotides align to TRBD1. The junction had 6 bases not matched to a gene; V was cut back by 6 bases and J by 5 bases. There are 14 residues in the CDR3. Germline V CDR1 and CDR2: KGHSH, LQKENI. CDR3: CASSPGTVNEKLFF. The CDR3 region has the DNA TGTGCCAGCTCTCCAGGGACAGTAAATGAAAAACTGTTTTTT.

This chain links TRBV5-8 with TRBJ2-7, with TRBD1 matching over 10 bases. Losses at the gene ends were 0 bases for V and 6 bases for J; bases not matched to a gene: 6. This CDR3 is built from 15 residues. Germline loops: CDR1 SGHTS, CDR2 YDEGEE. The CDR3: CASSLAGTGVPEQYF. CDR3 coding DNA: TGTGCCAGCAGCTTGGCCGGGACAGGGGTTCCCGAGCAGTACTTC.

The V gene is TRBV9, the J gene TRBJ2-2; 8 bases align to TRBD1. The CDR3 consists of 15 residues. The J segment lost 7 bases and the V segment lost 0 bases, leaving 5 bases of the junction unmatched. Per germline, CDR1 SGDLS and CDR2 YYNGEE. In DNA form, the CDR3 reads TGTGCCAGCAGCGTAGGCGACAGGGGTGGCGGGGAGCTGTTTTTT. It codes for CASSVGDRGGGELFF.

This chain joins TRBV4-2 and TRBJ1-4; D call uncertain. This CDR3 is 15 amino acids long. In germline, CDR1 is LGHNA, CDR2 YNFKEQ. Between the trimmed V and J ends, which lost 2 bases and 4 bases, there was a span of 11 bases. The CDR3 loop reads CASSQTTTNNEKLFF. CDR3 coding DNA: TGTGCCAGCAGCCAAACTACAACTAATAATGAAAAACTGTTTTTT.

The chain employs TRBV11-3 and TRBJ2-1; D unclear. V shed 4 bases and J shed 4 bases, with 11 bases lying between them. Looked up from germline, CDR1 is SGHNT and CDR2 is YENEEA. The CDR3 consists of 14 residues. CDR3 amino acids: CASSSVQAYNEQFF. The DNA of the CDR3 is TGTGCCAGCAGCTCCGTCCAGGCATACAATGAGCAGTTCTTC. Based on the CDR3 plus reference TRBV11-3 and TRBJ2-1, the full variable domain is EAGVVQSPRYKIIEKKQPVAFWCNPISGHNTLYWYLQNLGQGPELLIRYENEEAVDDSQLPKDRFSAERLKGVDSTLKIQPAELGDSAVYLCASSSVQAYNEQFFGPGTRLTVL.

The gene calls are TRBV6-6 and TRBJ1-6; no definite D call. Germline CDR1 reads MNHNY; CDR2 reads SVGAGI (reference sequence). There are 14 residues in the CDR3. The V and J ends lost 5 bases and 6 bases respectively, with 11 bases between them. The CDR3 DNA reads TGTGCCAGCAGTCCGGGAGGGATTAATTCACCCCTCCACTTT. Protein sequence: CASSPGGINSPLHF.